A selection of T cell receptor beta chains follows, all from one sample in a study of T cells in Graves' hyperthyroidism and ophthalmopathy. MiXCR, run by TCRdb on the multiplex PCR reads, gives a single entry per CDR3 protein. The profile shows 600,000 or so distinct CDR3 sequences, approximately 15% of them singletons. The sequenced material came from blood. The receptors shown here come from a woman between 18 and 30 years old with Graves' ophthalmopathy. Each CDR3 is given with its conserved first and last residue. Each record gives: CDR3 protein, CDR3 DNA, V gene, D gene, J gene, CDR3 length, clone size. A D gene is named only where the DNA matches it firmly. Clone size is given for some rows only: seen once, a few or many times, or a class if the clone is expanded.

cdr3_aa: CSARDLRGLSYNEQFF; cdr3_nt: TGCAGTGCTAGAGATCTCAGGGGACTCTCCTACAATGAGCAGTTCTTC; v_call: TRBV20-1; d_call: .; j_call: TRBJ2-1; cdr3_length: 16; clone_size: many
cdr3_aa: CSARDWASGNNEQFF; cdr3_nt: TGCAGTGCTAGAGATTGGGCTAGCGGTAACAATGAGCAGTTCTTC; v_call: TRBV20-1; d_call: TRBD2; j_call: TRBJ2-1; cdr3_length: 15; clone_size: .
cdr3_aa: CASSLMGADQPQHF; cdr3_nt: TGTGCCAGCAGTTTAATGGGGGCTGATCAGCCCCAGCATTTT; v_call: TRBV12-3/TRBV12-4; d_call: .; j_call: TRBJ1-5; cdr3_length: 14; clone_size: many
cdr3_aa: CASSLRTSGRNGHEQFF; cdr3_nt: TGCGCCAGCAGCCTGCGGACTAGCGGGAGAAACGGTCATGAGCAGTTCTTC; v_call: TRBV5-1; d_call: TRBD2; j_call: TRBJ2-1; cdr3_length: 17; clone_size: many
cdr3_aa: CASSIGRGTYEQYF; cdr3_nt: TGTGCCAGTAGTATAGGTAGGGGCACATACGAGCAGTACTTC; v_call: TRBV19; d_call: .; j_call: TRBJ2-7; cdr3_length: 14; clone_size: .
cdr3_aa: CATAPTGDYGYTF; cdr3_nt: TGTGCCACGGCCCCGACAGGGGACTATGGCTACACCTTC; v_call: TRBV19; d_call: TRBD1; j_call: TRBJ1-2; cdr3_length: 13; clone_size: few
cdr3_aa: CATSDFRDIQETQYF; cdr3_nt: TGTGCCACCAGTGATTTCAGGGATATCCAAGAGACCCAGTACTTC; v_call: TRBV24-1; d_call: .; j_call: TRBJ2-5; cdr3_length: 15; clone_size: many
cdr3_aa: CSVGDTIYGYTF; cdr3_nt: TGCAGCGTTGGGGACACCATATATGGCTACACCTTC; v_call: TRBV29-1; d_call: .; j_call: TRBJ1-2; cdr3_length: 12; clone_size: many
cdr3_aa: CASSLAPPGTQGLYNEQFF; cdr3_nt: TGTGCCAGCAGCTTAGCACCCCCGGGTACTCAGGGGCTATACAATGAGCAGTTCTTC; v_call: TRBV11-1; d_call: .; j_call: TRBJ2-1; cdr3_length: 19; clone_size: many
cdr3_aa: CSARDQGGLNTEAFF; cdr3_nt: TGCAGTGCTAGAGATCAGGGGGGCCTGAACACTGAAGCTTTCTTT; v_call: TRBV20-1; d_call: TRBD1; j_call: TRBJ1-1; cdr3_length: 15; clone_size: .
cdr3_aa: CASSESFLNTRGTEAFF; cdr3_nt: TGCGCCAGCAGTGAGTCATTCCTAAACACTAGGGGCACTGAAGCTTTCTTT; v_call: TRBV10-2; d_call: .; j_call: TRBJ1-1; cdr3_length: 17; clone_size: many
cdr3_aa: CAISESRLAGGLGEQYF; cdr3_nt: TGTGCCATCAGTGAGTCAAGACTAGCGGGAGGTTTGGGCGAGCAGTACTTC; v_call: TRBV10-3; d_call: TRBD2; j_call: TRBJ2-7; cdr3_length: 17; clone_size: many
cdr3_aa: CASSLMTGGVTDTQYF; cdr3_nt: TGTGCCAGCAGCTTAATGACTGGCGGGGTCACAGATACGCAGTATTTT; v_call: TRBV7-2; d_call: .; j_call: TRBJ2-3; cdr3_length: 16; clone_size: many
cdr3_aa: CASSSPGFSNTGELFF; cdr3_nt: TGCGCCAGCAGCTCCCCAGGGTTTTCCAACACCGGGGAGCTGTTTTTT; v_call: TRBV5-1; d_call: .; j_call: TRBJ2-2; cdr3_length: 16; clone_size: .
cdr3_aa: CACGQGQDQPQHF; cdr3_nt: TGTGCCTGCGGACAGGGGCAGGATCAGCCCCAGCATTTT; v_call: TRBV30; d_call: TRBD1; j_call: TRBJ1-5; cdr3_length: 13; clone_size: few
cdr3_aa: CASSYSTPRVRVNEKLFF; cdr3_nt: TGTGCCAGCAGTTACTCGACTCCCCGGGTCCGAGTTAATGAAAAACTGTTTTTT; v_call: TRBV6-5; d_call: .; j_call: TRBJ1-4; cdr3_length: 18; clone_size: few
cdr3_aa: CASSFASAADTQYF; cdr3_nt: TGTGCCAGCAGCTTTGCCTCCGCGGCAGATACGCAGTATTTT; v_call: TRBV7-8; d_call: .; j_call: TRBJ2-3; cdr3_length: 14; clone_size: many